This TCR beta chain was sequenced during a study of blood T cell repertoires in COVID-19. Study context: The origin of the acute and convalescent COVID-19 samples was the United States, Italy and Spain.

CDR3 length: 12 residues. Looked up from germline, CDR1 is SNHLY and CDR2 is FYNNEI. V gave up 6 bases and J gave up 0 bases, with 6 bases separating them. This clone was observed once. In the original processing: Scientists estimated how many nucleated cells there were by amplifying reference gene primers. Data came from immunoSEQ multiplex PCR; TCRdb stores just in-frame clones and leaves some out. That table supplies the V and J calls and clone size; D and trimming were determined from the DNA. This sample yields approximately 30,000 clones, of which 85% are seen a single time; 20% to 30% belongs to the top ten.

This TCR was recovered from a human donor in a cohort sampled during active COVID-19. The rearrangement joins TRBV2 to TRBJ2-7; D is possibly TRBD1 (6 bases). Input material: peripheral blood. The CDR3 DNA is TGTGCCAGCAGGGACAGCTCCTACGAGCAGTACTTC. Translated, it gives CASRDSSYEQYF.